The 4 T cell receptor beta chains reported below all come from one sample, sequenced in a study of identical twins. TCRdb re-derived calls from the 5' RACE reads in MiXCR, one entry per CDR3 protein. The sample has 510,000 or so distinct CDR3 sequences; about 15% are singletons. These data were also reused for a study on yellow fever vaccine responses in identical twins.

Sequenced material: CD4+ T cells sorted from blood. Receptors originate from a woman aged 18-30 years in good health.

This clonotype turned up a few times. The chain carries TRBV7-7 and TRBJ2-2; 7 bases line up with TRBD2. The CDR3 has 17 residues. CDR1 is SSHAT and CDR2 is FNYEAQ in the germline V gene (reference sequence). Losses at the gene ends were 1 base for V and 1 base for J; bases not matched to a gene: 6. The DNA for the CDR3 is TGTGCCAGCAGCTTAGAGGCTAGCGGACTGAACACCGGGGAGCTGTTTTTT. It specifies CASSLEASGLNTGELFF.

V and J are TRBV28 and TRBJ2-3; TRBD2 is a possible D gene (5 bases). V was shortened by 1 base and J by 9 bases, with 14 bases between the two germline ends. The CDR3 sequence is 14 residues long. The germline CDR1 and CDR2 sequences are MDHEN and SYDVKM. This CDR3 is CASSLSPLEETQYF. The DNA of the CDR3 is TGTGCCAGCAGTTTATCCCCTTTGGAGGAAACGCAGTATTTT.

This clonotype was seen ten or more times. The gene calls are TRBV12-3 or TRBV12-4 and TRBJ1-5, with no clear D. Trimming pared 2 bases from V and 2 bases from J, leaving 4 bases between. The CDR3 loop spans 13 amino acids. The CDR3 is CASSLQGNQPQHF. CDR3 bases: TGTGCCAGCAGTTTACAGGGCAATCAGCCCCAGCATTTT.

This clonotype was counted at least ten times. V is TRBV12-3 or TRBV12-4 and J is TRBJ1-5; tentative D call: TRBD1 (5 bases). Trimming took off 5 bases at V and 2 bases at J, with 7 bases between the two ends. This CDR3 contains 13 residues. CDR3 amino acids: CASSMGGNQPQHF. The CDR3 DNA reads TGTGCCAGCAGTATGGGGGGCAATCAGCCCCAGCATTTT.